This T cell receptor beta chain was identified during a study of cytomegalovirus exposure and HLA in healthy donors. Study-wide findings and caveats: According to a later analysis, TCR clusters from the first cohort tended to co-occur in the 100 to 150 validation repertoires. There were some public TCRs occurring in many donors, but most TCR sequences were rare.

V dropped 1 base and J dropped 8 bases, with 17 bases sitting between them. In germline, CDR1 is SNHLY, CDR2 FYNNEI. This CDR3 has 15 amino acids. Repertoires were generated with immunoSEQ multiplex PCR, while TCRdb's copy carries only in-frame clones and drops some. The sample has some 340,000 clones; approximately 86% are singletons. Points on this clone: The antigen is not known.

While the first cohort had several hundred subjects, the donors belonged to the separate validation cohort of about 120 subjects. This sequence was found in a woman between 25 and 40 years old in good health and CMV-seropositive. Material: PBMCs. This rearrangement joins TRBV2 to TRBJ1-2, with no clear D. CDR3 sequence (DNA): TGTGCCAGCAGTGAAGTTCGGGGAATCGAGGGAGGCTACACCTTC. Its translation: CASSEVRGIEGGYTF.